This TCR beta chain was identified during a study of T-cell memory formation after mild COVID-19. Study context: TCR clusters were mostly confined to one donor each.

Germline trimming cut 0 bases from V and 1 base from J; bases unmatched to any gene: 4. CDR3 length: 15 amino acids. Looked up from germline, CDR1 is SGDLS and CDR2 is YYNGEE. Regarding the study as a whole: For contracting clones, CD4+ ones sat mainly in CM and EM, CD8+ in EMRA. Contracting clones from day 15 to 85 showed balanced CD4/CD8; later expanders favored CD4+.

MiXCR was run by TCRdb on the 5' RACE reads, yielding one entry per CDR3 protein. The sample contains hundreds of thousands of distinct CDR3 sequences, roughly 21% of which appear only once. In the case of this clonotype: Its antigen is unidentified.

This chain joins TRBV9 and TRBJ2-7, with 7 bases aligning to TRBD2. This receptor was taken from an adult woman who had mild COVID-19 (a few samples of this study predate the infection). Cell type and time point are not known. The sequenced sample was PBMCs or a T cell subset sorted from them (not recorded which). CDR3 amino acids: CASSVGLASSYEQYF. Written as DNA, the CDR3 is TGTGCCAGCAGCGTAGGACTAGCCTCGTCCTACGAGCAGTACTTC.